These 7 T cell receptor beta chains were sequenced from one sample in a study of cytomegalovirus exposure and HLA in healthy donors. The PCR ran on 60 Vbeta and 13 Jbeta primers. Profiled with immunoSEQ multiplex PCR; TCRdb holds only in-frame clones, not every one. The table has over 100,000 clones, approximately 8.7% seen once. The sequencing input was PBMCs. All receptors derive from a man aged 35-49 years in good health and CMV-seronegative.

This clone has only a few counts. The chain recombines TRBV19 with TRBJ1-6; the D gene is possibly TRBD1 (5 bases). Deletions cut 6 bases from V and 0 bases from J, with 15 bases between. This CDR3 is 17 amino acids long. CDR1 and CDR2 (germline): LNHDA, SQIVND (reference sequence). For the CDR3, the DNA is TGTGCCAGTAGCGCCCTCAGGGAGGGCTCCTATAATTCACCCCTCCACTTT. Protein product: CASSALREGSYNSPLHF.

This clone was found a few times. The chain recombines TRBV6-1 with TRBJ2-7; D not certain. This CDR3 has 16 amino acids. The ends were cut back, 0 bases at V and 5 bases at J, with 17 bases in the middle. Per the germline V gene, CDR1 is MNHNS and CDR2 is SASEGT. Here the CDR3 reads CASSEARLGVVHEQYF. The CDR3 DNA sequence: TGTGCCAGCAGTGAAGCTCGGCTAGGAGTAGTCCACGAGCAGTACTTC.

In its sample, this clone was seen a few times. CDR3 residues: CASSSPTRNTEAFF. The CDR3, as DNA: TGTGCCAGCAGTTCCCCAACACGGAACACTGAAGCTTTCTTT. The V and J genes are TRBV5-5 and TRBJ1-1; no definite D call. The V gene's germline CDR1 is SGHKS and CDR2 YYEKEE (reference sequence). Trimming cost V 5 bases and J 1 base, with 12 bases left between them. The CDR3 contains 14 residues. Drawing the rest from reference TRBV5-5 and TRBJ1-1, the complete variable domain is DAGVTQSPTHLIKTRGQQVTLRCSPISGHKSVSWYQQVLGQGPQFIFQYYEKEERGRGNFPDRFSARQFPNYSSELNVNALLLGDSALYLCASSSPTRNTEAFFGQGTRLTVV.

V is TRBV4-1 and J is TRBJ1-5, with D tentatively TRBD1 (5 bases). V was clipped by 0 bases and J by 0 bases, with 9 bases between them. This CDR3 contains 16 residues. Germline V gene data show CDR1 as MGHRA and CDR2 as YSYEKL. The CDR3 sequence is CASSQDPQGSNQPQHF. The CDR3 DNA follows: TGCGCCAGCAGCCAAGATCCCCAGGGTAGCAATCAGCCCCAGCATTTT.

The chain uses TRBV30 and TRBJ2-7, with 7 bases aligning to TRBD1. The V segment lost 2 bases and the J segment 0 bases; nucleotides outside the gene matches: 16. Germline CDR1 GTSNPN, CDR2 SVGIG (reference sequence). The length of the CDR3 is 18 residues. CDR3 amino acids: CAWSRADRKVDGSYEQYF. The CDR3 region has the DNA TGTGCCTGGAGTAGGGCGGACAGGAAGGTTGATGGCTCCTACGAGCAGTACTTC.

V and J are TRBV2 and TRBJ2-7; 9 nucleotides line up with TRBD1. V trimming: 10 bases; J trimming: 2 bases; junction bases outside the gene matches: 6. The CDR3 runs to 13 residues. CDR1 is SNHLY and CDR2 is FYNNEI in the germline V gene. In DNA form, the CDR3 reads TGTGCCACTGGCGGGACAGGGACCTACGAGCAGTACTTC. It translates to CATGGTGTYEQYF.

This clone was detected a few times. This chain links TRBV6-6 with TRBJ2-1, with 8 nucleotides matching TRBD1. This CDR3 is built from 14 residues. V shed 7 bases and J 6 bases; nucleotides not matched to a gene: 8. Germline-derived CDR1 and CDR2 are MNHNY and SVGAGI (reference sequence). The CDR3 nucleotides read TGTGCCAGCACCCCGGGACAGGTCTCCAATGAGCAGTTCTTC. It codes for CASTPGQVSNEQFF.